These T cell receptor beta chains were read from a single sample in a study of PD-L1 blockade in urothelial cancer. The assay was immunoSEQ multiplex PCR, and TCRdb's table has in-frame clones only and misses some. The sample shows tens of thousands of clones, roughly 80% of them seen only once. This specimen consisted of PBMCs, obtained around atezolizumab (anti-PD-L1) treatment. The source is a man aged 65-85 years with urothelial cancer. Each CDR3 is given with its conserved first and last residue. A D gene is named only where the DNA matches it firmly. Only part of the rows carry a size: once, few, many, or a class if the clone is expanded.

TRBV7-9	TRBJ2-1	12	-	-	CASSLIPYEQFF	TGTGCCAGCAGCCTTATCCCCTATGAGCAGTTCTTC
TRBV6-5	TRBJ2-3	15	-	-	CASSYWGVAADTQYF	TGTGCCAGCAGTTACTGGGGGGTAGCTGCAGATACGCAGTATTTT
TRBV6-5	TRBJ1-1	15	few	TRBD1	CASSSLGTGDSEAFF	TGTGCCAGCAGCTCGCTCGGGACAGGAGACAGTGAAGCTTTCTTT
TRBV5-1	TRBJ2-5	13	-	TRBD2	CASRSSGGETQYF	TGCGCCAGCAGATCTAGCGGGGGAGAGACCCAGTACTTC
TRBV2	TRBJ1-3	13	-	TRBD1	CASRQGVRNTIYF	TGTGCCAGTAGACAGGGGGTTAGAAACACCATATATTTT
TRBV11-3	TRBJ2-3	16	-	TRBD2	CASRGLAGGSTDTQYF	TGTGCCAGCAGGGGACTAGCGGGGGGATCCACAGATACGCAGTATTTT
TRBV6-5	TRBJ2-2	15	-	-	CATTLRGRNTGELFF	TGTGCCACCACCCTCCGAGGGAGAAACACCGGGGAGCTGTTTTTT
TRBV9	TRBJ1-3	16	-	-	CASSVGQEISGNTIYF	TGTGCCAGCAGCGTAGGACAGGAGATCTCTGGAAACACCATATATTTT
TRBV5-4	TRBJ2-2	16	-	-	CASSLDRAGNTGELFF	TGTGCCAGCAGCTTGGACAGGGCTGGGAACACCGGGGAGCTGTTTTTT
TRBV11-3	TRBJ1-2	15	-	-	CASSLGTGPSDGYTF	TGTGCCAGCAGCTTAGGTACCGGGCCTAGCGATGGCTACACCTTC
TRBV6-5	TRBJ1-4	15	-	TRBD1	CASRGDRGPNEKLFF	TGTGCCAGCAGAGGGGACAGGGGTCCTAATGAAAAACTGTTTTTT
TRBV10-2	TRBJ2-1	15	-	TRBD2	CASRTGTSASDEQFF	TGCGCCAGCAGAACCGGGACTAGCGCGTCCGATGAGCAGTTCTTC
TRBV18	TRBJ2-1	17	-	TRBD1	CASSRSLTGGRVNEQFF	TGTGCCAGCTCACGATCTCTGACAGGGGGCAGGGTCAATGAGCAGTTCTTC
TRBV11-3	TRBJ2-7	15	few	TRBD2	CASSSGLAGPYEQYF	TGTGCCAGCAGCTCGGGACTAGCGGGACCGTACGAGCAGTACTTC
TRBV7-8	TRBJ1-5	14	-	-	CASSLVDSNQPQHF	TGTGCCAGCAGCTTAGTAGATAGCAATCAGCCCCAGCATTTT
TRBV11-3	TRBJ2-5	15	-	-	CASSLGQAGQETQYF	TGTGCCAGCAGCTTAGGGCAGGCAGGGCAAGAGACCCAGTACTTC
TRBV19	TRBJ2-5	14	-	TRBD2	CASRPTGLAETQYF	TGTGCCAGTCGTCCAACGGGACTAGCGGAGACCCAGTACTTC
TRBV2	TRBJ2-2	15	-	TRBD1	CASSERGGDTGELFF	TGTGCCAGCAGTGAAAGAGGGGGCGACACCGGGGAGCTGTTTTTT
TRBV18	TRBJ2-7	15	-	TRBD2	CASSPTASGSYEQYF	TGTGCCAGCTCACCAACGGCTAGCGGGAGCTACGAGCAGTACTTC
TRBV9	TRBJ2-7	13	-	TRBD2	CASSVGGGTQQYF	TGTGCCAGCAGCGTAGGGGGGGGAACCCAACAGTACTTC
TRBV27	TRBJ2-1	15	-	TRBD2	CASSLFGGGNNEQFF	TGTGCCAGCAGTTTGTTTGGCGGGGGGAACAATGAGCAGTTCTTC
TRBV6-5	TRBJ2-5	15	-	TRBD2	CASSYKLAGVETQYF	TGTGCCAGCAGTTACAAACTAGCGGGAGTAGAGACCCAGTACTTC
TRBV7-7	TRBJ1-5	15	-	-	CASSLDRKSNQPQHF	TGTGCCAGCAGCTTAGACAGGAAAAGCAATCAGCCCCAGCATTTT
TRBV4-3	TRBJ2-3	14	once	-	CASSQVSGPYTQYF	TGCGCCAGCAGCCAAGTGTCTGGGCCGTATACGCAGTATTTT
TRBV4-2	TRBJ2-7	15	-	-	CASSQEADSSYEQYF	TGTGCCAGCAGCCAAGAAGCCGACTCTTCCTACGAGCAGTACTTC
TRBV7-2	TRBJ1-2	13	-	-	CASSFGRAEGYTF	TGTGCCAGCAGCTTCGGCAGGGCGGAAGGCTACACCTTC
TRBV6-1	TRBJ2-2	17	-	-	CASSETWGGGDTGELFF	TGTGCCAGCAGTGAAACCTGGGGGGGCGGTGACACCGGGGAGCTGTTTTTT
TRBV5-1	TRBJ2-7	16	-	TRBD2	CASSLAERGASYEQYF	TGCGCCAGCAGCTTGGCCGAGCGGGGGGCCTCCTACGAGCAGTACTTC
TRBV7-9	TRBJ1-2	14	-	-	CASSLIQGDYGYTF	TGTGCCAGCAGCTTAATACAGGGAGACTATGGCTACACCTTC
TRBV18	TRBJ2-7	15	-	TRBD1	CASSLPGTGAREQYF	TGTGCCAGCTCACTTCCCGGGACAGGGGCGCGGGAGCAGTACTTC
TRBV2	TRBJ2-3	15	-	-	CASSLDYPNTDTQYF	TGTGCCAGCAGCCTTGACTACCCAAACACAGATACGCAGTATTTT
TRBV10-2	TRBJ2-3	17	-	TRBD2	CASSGTSGSLPGDTQYF	TGCGCCAGCAGTGGGACTAGCGGGAGCCTACCGGGAGATACGCAGTATTTT
TRBV7-9	TRBJ2-3	18	-	-	CASSLGISGEPTPDTQYF	TGTGCCAGCAGCTTAGGGATATCAGGGGAACCCACACCAGATACGCAGTATTTT
TRBV5-6	TRBJ1-4	16	-	TRBD1	CASSPGVRGPDEKLFF	TGTGCCAGCAGCCCGGGTGTCAGGGGGCCAGATGAAAAACTGTTTTTT
TRBV29-1	TRBJ1-2	14	-	TRBD1	CSVDSTGEGYGYTF	TGCAGCGTAGATTCGACAGGGGAGGGCTATGGCTACACCTTC
TRBV11-3	TRBJ2-7	15	-	-	CASSYAQEVPYEQYF	TGTGCCAGCTCCTACGCTCAAGAGGTCCCCTACGAGCAGTACTTC
TRBV11-1	TRBJ2-3	18	-	TRBD2	CASRGLFYASGSTDTQYF	TGTGCCAGCAGGGGCCTCTTTTATGCTAGCGGGAGTACGGATACGCAGTATTTT
TRBV4-3	TRBJ1-2	13	once	-	CASSPRQSYGYTF	TGCGCCAGCAGCCCCCGACAGTCTTATGGCTACACCTTC
TRBV28	TRBJ1-5	16	-	-	CASREIRNRGNQPQHF	TGTGCCAGCAGAGAGATAAGGAATAGGGGGAATCAGCCCCAGCATTTT
TRBV6-1	TRBJ1-4	15	once	TRBD1	CASSYTDRGNEKLFF	TGTGCCAGCAGCTACACGGACAGGGGAAATGAAAAACTGTTTTTT
TRBV30	TRBJ1-3	16	once	-	CAWSVPAGTSGNTIYF	TGTGCCTGGAGTGTACCGGCAGGCACCTCTGGAAACACCATATATTTT
TRBV11-2	TRBJ2-3	15	-	-	CASSLRGSNADTQYF	TGTGCCAGCAGCTTACGGGGATCCAACGCAGATACGCAGTATTTT
TRBV7-8	TRBJ2-1	15	-	-	CASSLTSDSYNEQFF	TGTGCCAGCAGCTTGACTAGTGACTCCTACAATGAGCAGTTCTTC
TRBV2	TRBJ1-1	14	-	-	CASSELRMNTEAFF	TGTGCCAGCAGTGAACTGCGGATGAACACTGAAGCTTTCTTT
TRBV20-1	TRBJ1-1	11	few	-	CSANRNTEAFF	TGCAGTGCTAACAGAAACACTGAAGCTTTCTTT
TRBV19	TRBJ1-2	13	once	TRBD1	CASQQGASYGYTF	TGTGCCAGTCAACAGGGGGCTAGCTATGGCTACACCTTC